The rows below give T cell receptor beta chains drawn from one sample of a study of neurological immune-mediated disorders. TCRdb re-called the 5' RACE reads with MiXCR, one entry per CDR3 protein. The sample has about 55,000 distinct CDR3 sequences; 4.2% are singletons. The sample was PBMCs. The receptor source for this set is a man aged 50 to 60 with multiple sclerosis. CDR3s include the opening cysteine and the closing phenylalanine or tryptophan. A D gene is named only where the DNA matches it firmly. Rows give clone size only sometimes, using once, few, many, or a class for an expanded clone.

j_call clone_size v_call d_call cdr3_aa cdr3_nt
TRBJ1-5 many TRBV11-2 NA CASSWSDHQPQHF TGTGCCAGCAGTTGGAGTGATCATCAGCCCCAGCATTTT
TRBJ2-7 many TRBV4-1 NA CASSQDDLASGYEQYF TGCGCCAGCAGCCAAGATGACCTAGCGTCAGGCTACGAGCAGTACTTC
TRBJ2-7 few TRBV10-3 NA CAISEQGYEQYF TGTGCCATCAGTGAGCAGGGCTACGAGCAGTACTTC
TRBJ2-1 many TRBV5-1 NA CASSLAPDLSNEQFF TGCGCCAGCAGCTTGGCTCCGGATCTAAGCAATGAGCAGTTCTTC
TRBJ1-1 many TRBV5-1 NA CASSLGTMNTEAFF TGCGCCAGCAGCTTGGGCACCATGAACACTGAAGCTTTCTTT
TRBJ2-1 many TRBV12-3/TRBV12-4 NA CASSWWQNNEQFF TGTGCCAGCAGTTGGTGGCAAAACAATGAGCAGTTCTTC
TRBJ2-3 many TRBV5-1 TRBD1 CASSLEGQGGDTQYF TGCGCCAGCAGCTTGGAAGGACAGGGGGGGGATACGCAGTATTTT
TRBJ2-1 few TRBV20-1 TRBD2 CSASSSGRVGEQFF TGCAGTGCTAGTTCTAGCGGGAGGGTCGGGGAGCAGTTCTTC
TRBJ2-1 medium-sized TRBV12-3/TRBV12-4 NA CASSFQETQSNEQFF TGTGCCAGCAGTTTCCAAGAGACTCAGAGCAATGAGCAGTTCTTC
TRBJ2-7 many TRBV5-5 TRBD2 CASSFAHTGLAGELREQYF TGTGCCAGCAGCTTTGCCCATACGGGACTAGCGGGAGAGTTGCGCGAGCAGTACTTC
TRBJ1-4 NA TRBV9 NA CASSTSRTGEKLFF TGTGCCAGCAGCACAAGCCGGACGGGTGAAAAACTGTTTTTT
TRBJ2-5 many TRBV20-1 TRBD1 CSAPGQLKETQYF TGCAGTGCTCCGGGACAGCTTAAAGAGACCCAGTACTTC
TRBJ2-2 NA TRBV7-9 NA CASRTPGELFF TGTGCCAGCAGAACTCCCGGGGAGCTGTTTTTT
TRBJ1-1 many TRBV5-1 TRBD1 CASSYRTGPLSGTEAFF TGCGCCAGCAGCTATCGGACAGGACCCCTTTCTGGCACTGAAGCTTTCTTT
TRBJ1-1 many TRBV4-1 NA CASSQLGGRNTEAFF TGCGCCAGCAGCCAACTGGGAGGTCGGAACACTGAAGCTTTCTTT
TRBJ1-2 few TRBV29-1 NA CSVDTGTGRGYTF TGCAGCGTTGATACGGGTACAGGGCGAGGCTACACCTTC
TRBJ1-5 many TRBV4-1 TRBD1 CASSQGVFRGRGISNQPQHF TGCGCCAGCAGCCAAGGAGTTTTCAGGGGGCGAGGTATAAGCAATCAGCCCCAGCATTTT
TRBJ1-2 many TRBV4-2 NA CASSQAIDRPSYGDGYTF TGTGCCAGCAGCCAAGCTATCGACAGGCCTAGTTATGGCGATGGCTACACCTTC
TRBJ2-3 few TRBV29-1 TRBD2 CSVEATSGTDTQYF TGCAGCGTTGAAGCGACTAGCGGCACAGATACGCAGTATTTT
TRBJ2-5 once TRBV20-1 TRBD2 CSAIGGAETQETQYF TGCAGTGCTATCGGGGGGGCCGAAACCCAAGAGACCCAGTACTTC
TRBJ1-5 many TRBV21-1 NA CASTSRREEHF TGTGCCAGCACTTCGAGGAGGGAGGAGCATTTT
TRBJ2-3 few TRBV18 NA CASSPPDRLRTDTQYF TGTGCCAGCTCACCACCTGACAGACTACGCACAGATACGCAGTATTTT
TRBJ1-2 NA TRBV5-1 NA CASSLGQAPNYGYTF TGCGCCAGCAGCTTGGGACAGGCACCGAACTATGGCTACACCTTC
TRBJ1-1 many TRBV4-2 NA CASSQDLQGRNTEAFF TGTGCCAGCAGCCAAGATTTACAGGGCCGGAACACTGAAGCTTTCTTT
TRBJ1-5 many TRBV7-2 TRBD1 CASSRQGLSNQPQHF TGTGCCAGCAGCCGACAGGGCCTGAGCAATCAGCCCCAGCATTTT
TRBJ1-5 many TRBV5-6 TRBD1 CASSPGTDIGSNQPQHF TGTGCCAGCAGCCCAGGGACAGACATTGGGAGCAATCAGCCCCAGCATTTT
TRBJ2-7 many TRBV28 NA CASSLRDNSYEQYF TGTGCCAGCAGTTTGAGGGACAACTCCTACGAGCAGTACTTC
TRBJ1-1 few TRBV6-6 TRBD1 CASSYFGDRGEAFF TGTGCCAGCAGTTACTTCGGCGACAGGGGTGAAGCTTTCTTT
TRBJ2-1 few TRBV3-1 TRBD1 CASSHPAGTGHNEQFF TGTGCCAGCAGCCACCCCGCCGGGACAGGGCATAATGAGCAGTTCTTC
TRBJ2-5 many TRBV28 TRBD1 CASSFGTGYQETQYF TGTGCCAGCAGTTTTGGGACAGGGTACCAAGAGACCCAGTACTTC
TRBJ2-1 many TRBV20-1 TRBD1 CSATGQGLNEQFF TGCAGTGCCACCGGACAGGGTTTAAATGAGCAGTTCTTC
TRBJ2-1 NA TRBV27 TRBD2 CASSLLAAQFF TGTGCCAGCAGCCTACTAGCGGCGCAGTTCTTC
TRBJ2-1 NA TRBV5-1 NA CASSAGGQHEQFF TGCGCCAGCAGCGCGGGTGGGCAGCATGAGCAGTTCTTC
TRBJ2-7 NA TRBV20-1 TRBD1 CSARRRQGALYEQYF TGCAGTGCTAGGCGTCGACAGGGGGCATTGTACGAGCAGTACTTC